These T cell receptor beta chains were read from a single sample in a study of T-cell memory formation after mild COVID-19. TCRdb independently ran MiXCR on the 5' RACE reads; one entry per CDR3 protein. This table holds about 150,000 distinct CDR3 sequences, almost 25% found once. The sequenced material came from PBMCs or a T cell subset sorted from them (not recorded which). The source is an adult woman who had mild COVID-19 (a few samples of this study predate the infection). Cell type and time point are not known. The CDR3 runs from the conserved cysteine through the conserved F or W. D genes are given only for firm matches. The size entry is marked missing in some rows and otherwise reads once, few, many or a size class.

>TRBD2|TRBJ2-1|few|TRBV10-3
CAISESSAGVGEQFF
TGTGCCATCAGTGAGTCGAGTGCGGGAGTAGGTGAGCAGTTCTTC
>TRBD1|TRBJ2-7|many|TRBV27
CASSWTGGSEQYF
TGTGCCAGCAGTTGGACAGGGGGGAGCGAGCAGTACTTC
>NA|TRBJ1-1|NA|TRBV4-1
CASRPTVNTEAFF
TGCGCCAGCAGGCCGACAGTGAACACTGAAGCTTTCTTT
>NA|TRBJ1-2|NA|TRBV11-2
CASSLPGGANYGYTF
TGTGCCAGCAGCCTACCCGGGGGCGCAAACTATGGCTACACCTTC
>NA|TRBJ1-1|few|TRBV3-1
CASSQVEGDTEAFF
TGTGCCAGCAGCCAAGTGGAAGGGGACACTGAAGCTTTCTTT
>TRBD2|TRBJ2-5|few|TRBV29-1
CSVEWASGGETQYF
TGCAGCGTAGAGTGGGCTAGCGGAGGGGAGACCCAGTACTTC
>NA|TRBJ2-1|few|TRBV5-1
CASSGSLDEQFF
TGCGCCAGCAGCGGATCCTTGGATGAGCAGTTCTTC
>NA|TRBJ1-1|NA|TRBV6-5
CASSSDSRGTEAFF
TGTGCCAGCAGTAGCGACAGTAGGGGCACTGAAGCTTTCTTT
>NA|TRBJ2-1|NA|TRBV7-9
CASSLGRGSGTNEQFF
TGTGCCAGCAGCTTAGGCCGGGGTAGCGGCACCAATGAGCAGTTCTTC
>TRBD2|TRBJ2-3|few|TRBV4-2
CASSPGLGMDTQYF
TGTGCCAGCAGCCCCGGACTAGGAATGGATACGCAGTATTTT
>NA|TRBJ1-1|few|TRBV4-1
CASSQMALHEAFF
TGCGCCAGCAGCCAAATGGCCCTTCATGAAGCTTTCTTT
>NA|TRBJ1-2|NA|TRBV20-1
CSARDIFGQGINYGYTF
TGCAGTGCTAGAGATATCTTTGGGCAGGGAATCAACTATGGCTACACCTTC
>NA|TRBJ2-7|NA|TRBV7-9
CASRSGTSYEQYF
TGTGCCAGCAGGAGCGGTACCTCCTACGAGCAGTACTTC
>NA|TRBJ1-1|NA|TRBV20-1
CSASPLSRGPGSEAFF
TGCAGTGCTAGCCCCCTCTCTCGTGGCCCAGGGTCTGAAGCTTTCTTT
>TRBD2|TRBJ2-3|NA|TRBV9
CASSVTGGPGQYF
TGTGCCAGCAGCGTAACGGGAGGGCCAGGGCAGTATTTT
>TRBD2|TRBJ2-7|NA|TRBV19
CASSITAGPEYEQYF
TGTGCCAGTAGTATCACAGCGGGGCCGGAGTACGAGCAGTACTTC
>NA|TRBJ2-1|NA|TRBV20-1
CSARLGVYNEQFF
TGCAGTGCTAGGCTTGGCGTTTACAATGAGCAGTTCTTC
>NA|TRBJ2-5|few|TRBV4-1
CASSPEGDPGTQYF
TGCGCCAGCAGCCCCGAGGGGGACCCGGGGACCCAGTACTTC